A single sample gave rise to the 23 T cell receptor beta chains below, sequenced in a study of blood T cell repertoires in COVID-19. Method: immunoSEQ multiplex PCR; TCRdb's copy keeps in-frame clones and lacks some. This sample has a few hundred thousand clones; around 89% occur once, and the top ten carry more than 0.8%. The sequencing input was PBMCs or T cells enriched from blood (not recorded which). These receptors were taken from a young man who had recovered from COVID-19.

The genes are TRBV5-4 and TRBJ2-2, with TRBD2 matching over 14 bases. The CDR3 loop spans 18 amino acids. V lost 0 bases to trimming and J lost 7 bases; unmatched junction nucleotides: 8. Germline V CDR1 and CDR2: SGHNT, YYREEE (reference sequence). This chain's CDR3 is CASSLGGLAGAPGGELFF. The DNA of the CDR3 is TGTGCCAGCAGCTTGGGGGGACTAGCGGGAGCCCCGGGCGGGGAGCTGTTTTTT.

The rearrangement joins TRBV6-5 to TRBJ2-1, with D maybe TRBD2 (6 bases). The germline V gene has CDR1 MNHEY and CDR2 SVGAGI. Trimming removed 6 bases at V and 5 bases at J, with 14 bases between. This CDR3 comprises 14 residues. The CDR3 region is CASSLRVADNEQFF. The CDR3 DNA follows: TGTGCCAGCAGCCTGAGGGTAGCGGACAATGAGCAGTTCTTC.

The chain recombines TRBV28 with TRBJ1-6; 9 bases are shared with TRBD1. Germline V lookup: CDR1 MDHEN, CDR2 SYDVKM. This CDR3 is built from 14 residues. The junction had 8 bases not matched to a gene; V was cut back by 4 bases and J by 13 bases. CDR3 sequence reads: CASSSGQGIGPLHF. The DNA of the CDR3 is TGTGCCAGCAGTTCCGGACAGGGGATTGGTCCCCTCCACTTT.

This clone was found once. The chain carries TRBV18 and TRBJ2-3, with D unresolved. V was shortened by 3 bases and J by 3 bases, with 16 bases between the two germline ends. CDR3 size: 16 residues. Germline V CDR1 and CDR2: KGHSH, LQKENI. The CDR3 DNA is TGTGCCAGCTCACCTGCCGCAGGCGCAGTGACAGATACGCAGTATTTT. Translating gives CASSPAAGAVTDTQYF.

J is TRBJ2-1 and V is TRBV27; possible D gene TRBD1, 5 bases. The germline CDR1 and CDR2 sequences are MNHEY and SMNVEV (reference sequence). The CDR3 contains 18 residues. Trimming pared 8 bases from V and 2 bases from J, leaving 25 bases between. The CDR3 is CASSSPPGRGVTYNEQFF. CDR3 in DNA: TGTGCCAGCTCCTCCCCCCCAGGGCGTGGGGTAACCTACAATGAGCAGTTCTTC.

The V gene is TRBV6-5, the J gene TRBJ2-7; 7 bases map to TRBD1. CDR1 and CDR2 (germline): MNHEY, SVGAGI. V was pared by 8 bases and J by 3 bases, with 7 bases of the junction left unmatched. CDR3 length equals 13 residues. The DNA for the CDR3 is TGTGCCAGCCGACGGGACAGCAACTACGAGCAGTACTTC. This gives the protein CASRRDSNYEQYF.

The gene calls are TRBV6-2 or TRBV6-3 and TRBJ1-6; 8 positions agree with TRBD1. Germline V gene sequence: CDR1 MNHEY, CDR2 SVGEGT. CDR3 length: 17 amino acids. The V gene end was trimmed by 5 bases and the J gene end by 11 bases; junction bases not matched to a gene: 17. CDR3 bases: TGTGCCAGCAGTCGGAGGCGGACAGGGCGTGTTCATCCACCCCTCCACTTT. The encoded protein is CASSRRRTGRVHPPLHF.

The chain combines TRBV18 with TRBJ1-5, with 7 positions matching TRBD1. With V trimmed by 0 bases and J by 0 bases, 5 bases remained unmatched. This CDR3 contains 17 residues. CDR1 KGHSH and CDR2 LQKENI come from the germline V gene. CDR3 sequence reads: CASSPPRGRSSNQPQHF. CDR3 DNA: TGTGCCAGCTCACCACCGAGGGGGCGTTCTAGCAATCAGCCCCAGCATTTT.

This clone is a singleton in its sample. V usage is TRBV7-3 and J usage is TRBJ2-1; 9 bases line up with TRBD2. After removal of 4 bases from V and 1 base from J, the junction contained 8 bases not matched to a gene. CDR1 is SGHTA and CDR2 is FQGTGA in the germline V gene. This CDR3 comprises 17 residues. The CDR3 DNA is TGTGCCAGCAGCTACCGGACTAGCGCTTCTTCCTACAATGAGCAGTTCTTC. Amino acid sequence: CASSYRTSASSYNEQFF.

This clone was found a few times. The J gene is TRBJ2-3, the V gene TRBV7-9, with TRBD2 as a possible D gene (6 bases). This CDR3 contains 15 residues. Germline CDR1 reads SEHNR; CDR2 reads FQNEAQ (reference sequence). Trimming cost V 3 bases and J 4 bases, with 14 bases left between them. The chain's CDR3 is CASSFGGSIADTQYF. CDR3 DNA: TGTGCCAGCAGCTTCGGGGGTTCTATTGCAGATACGCAGTATTTT.

This clone was seen only a few times. The CDR3 DNA sequence: TGTGCCAGCAGCTTCTCAGAGGTGGTAGATACGCAGTATTTT. Translated, it gives CASSFSEVVDTQYF. J is TRBJ2-3 and V is TRBV7-9; no firm D call. V lost 3 bases and J lost 5, with 12 bases in between. This CDR3 has 14 amino acids. Germline loops: CDR1 SEHNR, CDR2 FQNEAQ (reference sequence).

The chain joins TRBV30 to TRBJ2-7; D is unclear. CDR1 is GTSNPN and CDR2 is SVGIG in the germline V gene (reference sequence). Trimming removed 3 bases from V and 3 bases from J, with 9 bases in between. CDR3 length: 12 residues. CDR3 DNA sequence: TGTGCCTGGAGCGTGGAGCGCTACGAGCAGTACTTC. Its protein is CAWSVERYEQYF.

The rearrangement joins TRBV9 to TRBJ2-1, with D possibly matching TRBD2 (6 bases). Germline assignment: CDR1 SGDLS and CDR2 YYNGEE. This CDR3 has 17 residues. Trimming stripped 4 bases from V and 0 bases from J, with 17 bases between. CDR3 sequence (DNA): TGTGCCAGCAGCCCTTGGGACTCCGTTAGCTCCTACAATGAGCAGTTCTTC. It codes for CASSPWDSVSSYNEQFF.

J is TRBJ2-7 and V is TRBV28, with D maybe TRBD2 (6 bases). The CDR3 is 16 amino acids. CDR1 and CDR2 (germline): MDHEN, SYDVKM. V was pared by 6 bases and J by 0 bases, with 18 bases between. CDR3 nucleotides: TGTGCCAGCAGAACGTCCCGGGACGGGAGCTCCTACGAGCAGTACTTC. Translating gives CASRTSRDGSSYEQYF.

The count of this clone is one. Here the CDR3 reads CASSVGSSLTSYGYTF. The CDR3, as DNA: TGTGCCAGCAGTGTGGGGAGCAGTCTAACTTCCTATGGCTACACCTTC. J is TRBJ1-2 and V is TRBV28, with D unresolved. Per the germline V gene, CDR1 is MDHEN and CDR2 is SYDVKM. This CDR3 spans 16 amino acids. Trimming left V 5 bases short and J 4 bases short, with 20 bases between.

The table lists this clone with a count of one. The chain joins TRBV7-9 to TRBJ1-2; 8 bases are a match to TRBD1. The CDR3 is 15 amino acids. Germline loops: CDR1 SEHNR, CDR2 FQNEAQ (reference sequence). Trimming at V came to 3 bases and at J to 5 bases, leaving 8 bases not matched to a gene. The CDR3 nucleotides read TGTGCCAGCAGCTTTACTGCAGGGGGCGCGTATGGCTACACCTTC. Its translation is CASSFTAGGAYGYTF.

The chain carries TRBV5-1 and TRBJ2-1; TRBD2 aligns across 13 bases. CDR1 and CDR2 from the germline V gene are SGHRS and YFSETQ. The V segment lost 4 bases and the J segment 6 bases; nucleotides outside the gene matches: 4. The CDR3 is made up of 15 amino acids. The CDR3 spells CASSQTSGRLNEQFF. The CDR3 bases are TGCGCCAGCAGCCAGACTAGCGGGAGGCTCAATGAGCAGTTCTTC.

As to this clone: The sample holds other DNA sequences that translate to the same CDR3. The rearrangement uses TRBV12-3 or TRBV12-4 and TRBJ1-1; unclear D gene. This CDR3 comprises 12 residues. Trimming shortened V by 3 bases and J by 5 bases, and 7 bases separated the two germline ends. CDR3 amino acids: CASSLSGTEAFF. The CDR3 DNA follows: TGTGCCAGCAGTTTGTCGGGGACTGAAGCTTTCTTT.

The genes are TRBV11-2 and TRBJ2-1; 7 nucleotides agree with TRBD2. After removal of 6 bases from V and 2 bases from J, the junction contained 7 bases not matched to a gene. The CDR3 runs 15 residues. Germline-derived CDR1 and CDR2 are SGHAT and FQNNGV. In DNA, the CDR3 is TGTGCCAGCAGACGAGCGGGGAGGCCCTACAATGAGCAGTTCTTC. It codes for CASRRAGRPYNEQFF.

V gene TRBV18 combines with J gene TRBJ2-7; D gene uncertain. The germline V gene encodes CDR1 KGHSH and CDR2 LQKENI. The CDR3 has 13 amino acids. V dropped 3 bases and J dropped 3 bases, with 9 bases sitting between them. For the CDR3, the DNA is TGTGCCAGCTCACCTGGGCCGATCTACGAGCAGTACTTC. Encoded protein: CASSPGPIYEQYF.

The V gene is TRBV9, the J gene TRBJ2-7; D might be TRBD1 (6 bases). CDR1 is SGDLS and CDR2 is YYNGEE in the germline V gene. V was shortened by 5 bases and J by 6 bases, with 21 bases between the two germline ends. This CDR3 contains 15 residues. CDR3 in amino acids: CASSRQEVGFTEQYF. Here the CDR3 DNA reads TGTGCCAGCAGTAGACAGGAGGTAGGATTCACCGAGCAGTACTTC.

Notes on this clone: A read error may produce the germline difference seen at one junction end. The V call is TRBV7-9, the J call TRBJ2-5, with 12 bases aligning to TRBD1. The CDR3 is made up of 16 amino acids. Germline CDR1 reads SEHNR; CDR2 reads FQNEAQ (reference sequence). The CDR3 bases are TGTGCCAGCAGCTTGACGCCGGGACAGGGGGCTCCGGGGCCTAACTTC. Protein sequence: CASSLTPGQGAPGPNF.

The V gene is TRBV11-2, the J gene TRBJ2-3, with D possibly matching TRBD1 (6 bases). The CDR3 is 15 amino acids. Trimming removed 5 bases at V and 2 bases at J, with 14 bases between. The germline gives CDR1 SGHAT, CDR2 FQNNGV. CDR3 coding DNA: TGTGCCAGCAGCCATTTGACAGGATACACAGATACGCAGTATTTT. Protein: CASSHLTGYTDTQYF.